The present T cell receptor (beta chain) was sequenced within a study of blood T cell repertoires in COVID-19. Study at large: The United States, Italy and Spain were the sources of the acute and convalescent COVID-19 samples. The analysed material was cDNA or gDNA that came from T cells, B-cell-depleted T cells, or PBMCs.

This CDR3 is 14 amino acids long. Germline V CDR1 and CDR2: LNHNV, YYDKDF (reference sequence). V lost 0 bases to trimming and J lost 10 bases, with 13 bases between them. Per the original data handling: Estimated nucleated cell counts came from reference gene primer amplification. Method: immunoSEQ multiplex PCR; TCRdb's copy keeps in-frame clones and lacks some. V and J calls and clone size are those listed in that table; D and trimming were worked out from the DNA. The sample yields roughly 66,000 clones, about 89% seen once. Input material: peripheral blood. This receptor was identified in a human donor in a cohort sampled during active COVID-19. The chain has TRBV15 and TRBJ2-1; D perhaps matches TRBD2 (6 bases). DNA for the CDR3: TGTGCCACCAGCAGAGATTCGGCTGGGAGGGAGCAGTTCTTC. Its translation is CATSRDSAGREQFF.